Here is one TCR beta chain with its context. Assay used: immunoSEQ multiplex PCR; TCRdb lists only in-frame clones, some missing. The repertoire holds a few hundred thousand clones, with under 90% as singletons. These data come from a study of Ad26.COV2.S vaccination and SARS-CoV-2 variants. CDR1 and CDR2 (germline): LNHDA, SQIVND (reference sequence). This CDR3 has 15 amino acids. The V and J ends lost 8 bases and 0 bases, in that order; junction bases with no gene match: 6. The treatment was: around 19 received Ad26.COV2.S at low or high dose, single or two shots; about 5 received placebo; per-sample allocation not given. All samples were drawn on day 63, counting from the first vaccine or placebo injection.

The sequencing used peripheral blood, collected in a trial of Ad26.COV2.S vaccine versus placebo. The TCR comes from a person aged 18-65 years who received the Ad26.COV2.S COVID-19 vaccine or a placebo. The V gene is TRBV19, the J gene TRBJ2-1; TRBD2 matches 8 bases. The CDR3 region has the DNA TGTGCCAGTCATAGCGGGGTCACCTCCTACAATGAGCAGTTCTTC. This codes for CASHSGVTSYNEQFF.